This is a list of T cell receptor beta chains from one sample in a study of memory CD4+ T cells and cytomegalovirus serostatus. TCRdb keeps only in-frame clones here, not all; method: immunoSEQ multiplex PCR. In the table there are roughly 50,000 clones, about four fifths of which are singletons. The sequencing sample was made of memory CD4+ T cells from blood. The source is an adult in good health and CMV-seronegative. Some clones in this sample may be carry-over from other donors' samples. CDR3s include the opening cysteine and the closing phenylalanine or tryptophan. A D gene is named only where the DNA matches it firmly.

V gene,D gene,CDR3 length,J gene,CDR3 protein,CDR3 DNA
TRBV28,TRBD2,19,TRBJ2-2,CASSSPGLAGVGNTGELFF,TGTGCCAGCAGTTCACCGGGACTAGCGGGAGTAGGGAACACCGGGGAGCTGTTTTTT
TRBV18,.,14,TRBJ1-4,CASSPGQNNEKLFF,TGTGCCAGCTCACCAGGACAGAATAATGAAAAACTGTTTTTT
TRBV29-1,TRBD2,14,TRBJ2-7,CSVLTSEKPYEQYF,TGCAGCGTCCTGACTAGCGAAAAACCCTACGAGCAGTACTTC
TRBV28,.,12,TRBJ2-3,CASQAGTDTQYF,TGTGCCAGCCAAGCAGGCACAGATACGCAGTATTTT
TRBV7-3,.,16,TRBJ2-2,CASSLTAGLYTGELFF,TGTGCCAGCAGCTTAACCGCGGGACTCTACACCGGGGAGCTGTTTTTT
TRBV2,.,14,TRBJ2-3,CASSVGTRTDTQYF,TGTGCCAGCAGTGTAGGAACACGCACAGATACGCAGTATTTT
TRBV28,.,13,TRBJ1-2,CASSRSGRYGYTF,TGTGCCAGCAGTCGTTCAGGGAGGTATGGCTACACCTTC
TRBV28,TRBD1,11,TRBJ2-7,CASMTGGEQYF,TGTGCCAGCATGACAGGGGGCGAGCAGTACTTC
TRBV7-6,.,13,TRBJ2-7,CASSSRRSYEQYF,TGTGCCAGCAGCTCGAGAAGATCCTACGAGCAGTACTTC
TRBV7-2,TRBD2,15,TRBJ2-1,CASSPYTSGSLEQFF,TGTGCCAGCAGCCCCTACACTAGCGGGAGCTTGGAGCAGTTCTTC